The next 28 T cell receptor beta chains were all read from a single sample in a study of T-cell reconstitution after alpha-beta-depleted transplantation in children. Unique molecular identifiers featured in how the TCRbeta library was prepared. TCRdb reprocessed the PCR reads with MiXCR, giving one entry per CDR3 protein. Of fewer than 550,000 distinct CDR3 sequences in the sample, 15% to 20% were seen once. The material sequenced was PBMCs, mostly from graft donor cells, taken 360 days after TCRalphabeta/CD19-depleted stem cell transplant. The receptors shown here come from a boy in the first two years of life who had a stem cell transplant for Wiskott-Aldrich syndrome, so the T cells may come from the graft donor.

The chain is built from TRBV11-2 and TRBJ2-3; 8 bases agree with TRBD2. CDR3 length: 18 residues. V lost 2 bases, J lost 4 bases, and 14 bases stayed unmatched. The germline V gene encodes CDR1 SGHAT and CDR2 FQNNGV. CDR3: CASSLRGEREIFPDTQYF. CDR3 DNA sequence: TGTGCCAGCAGCTTACGGGGGGAGCGGGAGATTTTCCCAGATACGCAGTATTTT.

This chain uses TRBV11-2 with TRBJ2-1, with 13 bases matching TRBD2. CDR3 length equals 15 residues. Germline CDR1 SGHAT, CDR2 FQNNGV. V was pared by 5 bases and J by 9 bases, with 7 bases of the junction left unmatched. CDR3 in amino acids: CASSPRTSGGGEQFF. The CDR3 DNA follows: TGTGCCAGCAGCCCCCGGACTAGCGGGGGAGGTGAGCAGTTCTTC. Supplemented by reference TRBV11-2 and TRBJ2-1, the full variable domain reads EAGVAQSPRYKIIEKRQSVAFWCNPISGHATLYWYQQILGQGPKLLIQFQNNGVVDDSQLPKDRFSAERLKGVDSTLKIQPAKLEDSAVYLCASSPRTSGGGEQFFGPGTRLTVL.

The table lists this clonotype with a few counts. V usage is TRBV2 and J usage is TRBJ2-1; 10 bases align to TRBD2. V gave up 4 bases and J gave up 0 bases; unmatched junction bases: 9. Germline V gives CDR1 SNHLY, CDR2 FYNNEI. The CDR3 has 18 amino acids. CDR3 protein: CASSGGPLAGYSYNEQFF. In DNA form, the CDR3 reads TGTGCCAGCAGTGGGGGGCCACTAGCGGGGTACTCCTACAATGAGCAGTTCTTC.

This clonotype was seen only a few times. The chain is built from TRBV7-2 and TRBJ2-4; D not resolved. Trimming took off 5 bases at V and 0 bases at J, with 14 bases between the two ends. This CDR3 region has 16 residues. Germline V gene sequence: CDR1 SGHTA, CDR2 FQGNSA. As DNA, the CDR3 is TGTGCCAGCAGCCCGCAGTCAGGCCTAGCCAAAAACATTCAGTACTTC. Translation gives CASSPQSGLAKNIQYF. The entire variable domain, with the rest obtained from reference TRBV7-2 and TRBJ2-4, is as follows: GAGVSQSPSNKVTEKGKDVELRCDPISGHTALYWYRQSLGQGLEFLIYFQGNSAPDKSGLPSDRFSAERTGGSVSTLTIQRTQQEDSAVYLCASSPQSGLAKNIQYFGAGTRLSVL.

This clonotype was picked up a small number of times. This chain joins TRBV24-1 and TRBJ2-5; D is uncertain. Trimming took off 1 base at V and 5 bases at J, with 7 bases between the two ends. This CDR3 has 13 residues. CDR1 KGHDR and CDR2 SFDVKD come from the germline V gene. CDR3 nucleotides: TGTGCCACCAGTGATTTCTTGCGGGAGACCCAGTACTTC. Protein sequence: CATSDFLRETQYF.

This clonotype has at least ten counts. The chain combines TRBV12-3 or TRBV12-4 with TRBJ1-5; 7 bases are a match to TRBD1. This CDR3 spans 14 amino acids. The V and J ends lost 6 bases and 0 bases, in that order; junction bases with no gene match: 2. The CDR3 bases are TGTGCCAGCAGCCGACAGGGTAGCAATCAGCCCCAGCATTTT. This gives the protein CASSRQGSNQPQHF.

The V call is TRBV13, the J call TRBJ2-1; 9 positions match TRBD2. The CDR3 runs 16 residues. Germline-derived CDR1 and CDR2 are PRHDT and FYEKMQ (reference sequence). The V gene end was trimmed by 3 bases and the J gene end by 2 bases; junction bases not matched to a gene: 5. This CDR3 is CASSFRGGAPYNEQFF. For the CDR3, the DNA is TGTGCCAGCAGCTTCCGCGGGGGGGCCCCCTACAATGAGCAGTTCTTC.

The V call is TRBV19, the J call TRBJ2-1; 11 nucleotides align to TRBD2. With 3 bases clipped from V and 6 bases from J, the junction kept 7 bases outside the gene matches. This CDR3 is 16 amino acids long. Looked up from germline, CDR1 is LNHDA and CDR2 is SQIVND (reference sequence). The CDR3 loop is CASSMGSGGAVNEQFF. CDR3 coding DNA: TGTGCCAGTAGTATGGGTAGCGGGGGGGCGGTCAATGAGCAGTTCTTC.

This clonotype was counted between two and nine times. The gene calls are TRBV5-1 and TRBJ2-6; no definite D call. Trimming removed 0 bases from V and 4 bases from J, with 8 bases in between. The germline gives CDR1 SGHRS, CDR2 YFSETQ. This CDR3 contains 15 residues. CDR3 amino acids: CASSLGLGGANVLTF. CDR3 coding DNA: TGCGCCAGCAGCTTGGGGCTAGGAGGGGCCAACGTCCTGACTTTC.

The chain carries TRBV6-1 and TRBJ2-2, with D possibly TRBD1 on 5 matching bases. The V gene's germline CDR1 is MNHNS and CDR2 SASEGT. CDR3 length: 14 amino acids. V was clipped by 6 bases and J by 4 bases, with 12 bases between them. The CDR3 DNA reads TGTGCCAGCAGCTCCGGACAATCCACCGGGGAGCTGTTTTTT. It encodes CASSSGQSTGELFF.

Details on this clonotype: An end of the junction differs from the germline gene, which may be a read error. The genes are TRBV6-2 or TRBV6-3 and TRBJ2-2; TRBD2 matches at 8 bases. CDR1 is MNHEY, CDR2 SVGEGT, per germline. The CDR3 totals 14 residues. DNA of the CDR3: TGTGCCAGCAGTCGACTAGCGAAGACCGGGGAGCTGTTTTTT. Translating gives CASSRLAKTGELFF.

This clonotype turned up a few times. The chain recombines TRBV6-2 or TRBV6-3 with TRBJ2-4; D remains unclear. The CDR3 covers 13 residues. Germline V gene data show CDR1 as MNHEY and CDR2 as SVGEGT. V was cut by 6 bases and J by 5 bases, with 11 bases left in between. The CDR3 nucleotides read TGTGCCAGCAGACCTTATGGGGAAAACATTCAGTACTTC. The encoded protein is CASRPYGENIQYF.

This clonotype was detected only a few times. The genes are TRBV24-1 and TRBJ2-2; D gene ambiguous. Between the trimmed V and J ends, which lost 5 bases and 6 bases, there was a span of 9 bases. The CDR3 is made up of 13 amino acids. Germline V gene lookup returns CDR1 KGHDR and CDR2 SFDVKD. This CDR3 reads CATSVVSSGELFF. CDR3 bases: TGTGCCACCAGTGTAGTGTCTTCCGGGGAGCTGTTTTTT.

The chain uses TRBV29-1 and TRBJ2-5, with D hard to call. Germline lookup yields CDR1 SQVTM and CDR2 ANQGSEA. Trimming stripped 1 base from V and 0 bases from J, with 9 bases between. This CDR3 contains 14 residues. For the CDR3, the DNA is TGCAGCGTTGAAGGGCGGCGCCACCAAGAGACCCAGTACTTC. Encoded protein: CSVEGRRHQETQYF.

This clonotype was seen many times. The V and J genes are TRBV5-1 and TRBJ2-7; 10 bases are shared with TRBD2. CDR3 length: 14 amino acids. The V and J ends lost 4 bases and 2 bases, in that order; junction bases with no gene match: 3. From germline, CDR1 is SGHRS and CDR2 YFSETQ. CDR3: CASSRTSGTYEQYF. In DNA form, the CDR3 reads TGCGCCAGCAGCAGGACTAGCGGAACCTACGAGCAGTACTTC.

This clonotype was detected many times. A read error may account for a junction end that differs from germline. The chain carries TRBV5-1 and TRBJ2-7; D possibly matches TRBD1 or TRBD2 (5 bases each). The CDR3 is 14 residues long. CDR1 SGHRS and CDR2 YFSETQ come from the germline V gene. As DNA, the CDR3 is TGTGCCAGCAGCCTCGGGACGAGCTCCTACGAGCAGTACTTC. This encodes CASSLGTSSYEQYF.

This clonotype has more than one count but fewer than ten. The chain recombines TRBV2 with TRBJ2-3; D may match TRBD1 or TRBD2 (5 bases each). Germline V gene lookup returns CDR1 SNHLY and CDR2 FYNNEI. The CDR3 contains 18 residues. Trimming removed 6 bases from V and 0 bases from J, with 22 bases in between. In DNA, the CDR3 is TGTGCCAGCAGGTACGACAGTCGGGCGGGTACCAGCACAGATACGCAGTATTTT. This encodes CASRYDSRAGTSTDTQYF. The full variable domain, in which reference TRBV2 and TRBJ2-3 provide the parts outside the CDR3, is EPEVTQTPSHQVTQMGQEVILRCVPISNHLYFYWYRQILGQKVEFLVSFYNNEISEKSEIFDDQFSVERPDGSNFTLKIRSTKLEDSAMYFCASRYDSRAGTSTDTQYFGPGTRLTVL.

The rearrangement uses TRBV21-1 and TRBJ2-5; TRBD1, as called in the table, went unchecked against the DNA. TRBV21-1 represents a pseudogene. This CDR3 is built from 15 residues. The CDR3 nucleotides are TGTGCCAGCAGCCTCCCAACAGGGGCAGAAGAGACCCAGTACTTC. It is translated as CASSLPTGAEETQYF.

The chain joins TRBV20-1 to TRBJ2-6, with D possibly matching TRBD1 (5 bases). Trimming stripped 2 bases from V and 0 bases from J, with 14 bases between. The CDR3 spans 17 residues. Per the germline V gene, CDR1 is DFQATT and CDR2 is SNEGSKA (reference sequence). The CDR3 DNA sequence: TGCAGTGCTAGATCGGGCCAGGGTAACTCTGGGGCCAACGTCCTGACTTTC. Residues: CSARSGQGNSGANVLTF.

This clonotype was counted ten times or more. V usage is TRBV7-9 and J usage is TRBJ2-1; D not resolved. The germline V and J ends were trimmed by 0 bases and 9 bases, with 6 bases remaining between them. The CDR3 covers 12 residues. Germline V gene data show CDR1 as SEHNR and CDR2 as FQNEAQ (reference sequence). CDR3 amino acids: CASSLARSEQFF. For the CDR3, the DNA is TGTGCCAGCAGCTTAGCGCGGAGTGAGCAGTTCTTC. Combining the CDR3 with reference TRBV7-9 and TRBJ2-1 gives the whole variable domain DTGVSQNPRHKITKRGQNVTFRCDPISEHNRLYWYRQTLGQGPEFLTYFQNEAQLEKSRLLSDRFSAERPKGSFSTLEIQRTEQGDSAMYLCASSLARSEQFFGPGTRLTVL.

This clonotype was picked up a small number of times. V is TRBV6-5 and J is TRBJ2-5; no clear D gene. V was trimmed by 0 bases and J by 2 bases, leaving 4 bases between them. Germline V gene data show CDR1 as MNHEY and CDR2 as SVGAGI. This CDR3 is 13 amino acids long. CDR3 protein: CASSYSLQETQYF. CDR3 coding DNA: TGTGCCAGCAGTTACTCTCTTCAAGAGACCCAGTACTTC.

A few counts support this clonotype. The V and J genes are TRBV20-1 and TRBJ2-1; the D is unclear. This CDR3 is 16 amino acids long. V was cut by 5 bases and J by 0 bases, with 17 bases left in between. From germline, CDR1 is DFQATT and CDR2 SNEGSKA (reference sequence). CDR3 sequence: CSASSFAPNSYNEQFF. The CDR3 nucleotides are TGCAGTGCTTCGTCATTCGCACCGAACTCCTACAATGAGCAGTTCTTC.

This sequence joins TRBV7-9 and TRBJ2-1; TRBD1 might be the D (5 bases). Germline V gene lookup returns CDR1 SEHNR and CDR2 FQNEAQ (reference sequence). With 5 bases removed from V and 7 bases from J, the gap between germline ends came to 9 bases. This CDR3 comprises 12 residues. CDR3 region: CASSQKGNEQFF. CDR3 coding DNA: TGTGCCAGCAGCCAGAAGGGGAATGAGCAGTTCTTC.

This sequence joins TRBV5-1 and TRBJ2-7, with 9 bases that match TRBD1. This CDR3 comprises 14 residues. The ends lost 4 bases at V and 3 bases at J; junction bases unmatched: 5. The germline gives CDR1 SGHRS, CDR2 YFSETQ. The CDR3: CASSHGTGIYEQYF. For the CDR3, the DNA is TGCGCCAGCAGCCACGGGACAGGGATCTACGAGCAGTACTTC.

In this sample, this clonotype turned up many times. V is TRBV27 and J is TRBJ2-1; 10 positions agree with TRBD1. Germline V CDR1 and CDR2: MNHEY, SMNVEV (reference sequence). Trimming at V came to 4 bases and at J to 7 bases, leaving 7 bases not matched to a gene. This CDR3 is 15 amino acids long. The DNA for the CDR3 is TGTGCCAGCAGTTCCCCGGGACAGGGGCGAAATGAGCAGTTCTTC. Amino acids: CASSSPGQGRNEQFF.

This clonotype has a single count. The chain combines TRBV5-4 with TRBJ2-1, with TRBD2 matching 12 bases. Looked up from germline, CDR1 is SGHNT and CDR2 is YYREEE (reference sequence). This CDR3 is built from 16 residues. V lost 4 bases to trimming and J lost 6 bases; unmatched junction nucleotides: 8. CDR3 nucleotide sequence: TGTGCCAGCAGCCAGACTAGCGGGAGTGGTGGCAATGAGCAGTTCTTC. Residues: CASSQTSGSGGNEQFF.

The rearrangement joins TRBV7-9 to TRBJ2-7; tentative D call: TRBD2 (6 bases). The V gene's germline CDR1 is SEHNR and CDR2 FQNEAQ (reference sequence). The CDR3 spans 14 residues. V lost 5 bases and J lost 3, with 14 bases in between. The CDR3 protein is CASSLPGLFYEQYF. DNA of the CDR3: TGTGCCAGCAGCCTGCCGGGACTCTTCTACGAGCAGTACTTC. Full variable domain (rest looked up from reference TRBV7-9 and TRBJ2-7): DTGVSQNPRHKITKRGQNVTFRCDPISEHNRLYWYRQTLGQGPEFLTYFQNEAQLEKSRLLSDRFSAERPKGSFSTLEIQRTEQGDSAMYLCASSLPGLFYEQYFGPGTRLTVT.

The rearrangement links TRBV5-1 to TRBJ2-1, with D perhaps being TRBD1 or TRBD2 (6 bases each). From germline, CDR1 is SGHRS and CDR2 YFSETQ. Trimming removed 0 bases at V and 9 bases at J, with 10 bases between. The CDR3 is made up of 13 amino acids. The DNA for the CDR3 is TGCGCCAGCAGCTTGGGAGGGGGAGGTGAGCAGTTCTTC. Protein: CASSLGGGGEQFF.